This TCR beta chain was recovered during a study of blood T cell repertoires in COVID-19. Germline-derived CDR1 and CDR2 are SGHTA and FQGTGA. The CDR3 sequence is 16 residues long. With 5 bases removed from V and 0 bases from J, the gap between germline ends came to 14 bases. Sequenced by immunoSEQ multiplex PCR; TCRdb stores in-frame clones only, minus some. Of 250,000 or so clones in the sample, about 88% were seen once. This clone was seen only once. Sequencing input: peripheral blood. The chain uses TRBV7-3 and TRBJ2-1; a possible D gene is TRBD2 (7 bases). This clonotype was obtained from a woman aged 40 to 55 who had recovered from COVID-19. The CDR3 loop is CASSPMAGASYNEQFF. The CDR3 nucleotides are TGTGCCAGCAGCCCCATGGCGGGGGCCTCCTACAATGAGCAGTTCTTC.